A single T cell receptor beta chain is shown here with its context. Its antigen is currently not known. No base qualities exist here, and no much larger clone lies one base off it. The cohort consisted of approximately 690 healthy bone marrow donors. Cohort members were all nominally healthy when sampled, although unrecorded immune exposures were likely present. Of the roughly 720 cohort members, approximately 280 had positive CMV serostatus and about 360 had negative CMV serostatus, and CMV serostatus was not recorded for the donor. A peripheral blood sample was provided by each donor, and peripheral blood mononuclear cells were used for TCR beta sequencing. Genomic DNA was extracted from the blood cell samples with the Qiagen DNeasy Blood Extraction Kit. The germline V gene (reference sequence) sets CDR1 to DFQATT and CDR2 to SNEGSKA. Cut back by 6 bases and 8 bases, the V and J ends lie 10 bases apart. From the cysteine up to the phenylalanine, the CDR3 has a length of 11 residues. Here the CDR3 DNA is all that survives: 33 bases in frame from base 1.

These data originate in a study of cytomegalovirus exposure and HLA in healthy donors (dated by TCRdb to 2015 to 2018). For the study in its entirety: An earlier analysis of some 500 of the donors reported roughly 270 Gb of sequence data and 100 million to 130 million unique TCR beta sequences from approximately 180 million T cells. About 300 gigabases of sequencing data and 91 million or so unique TCR sequences made up an early release that covered 640 HLA-typed donors. The genetic ancestry cluster associated with self-reported Caucasian donors included roughly four fifths of the approximately 430 genotyped donors. The study aimed to test whether signatures of past pathogen exposure could be identified by cataloging public T cell receptors. The study profiled the T cell repertoires of hundreds of subjects by immunosequencing and related them to cytomegalovirus serostatus. Along with the roughly 610-subject first cohort, a separate validation cohort of approximately 110 different subjects was used. The study combined high-throughput TCR immunosequencing, statistical association of individual TCRs with disease status, and machine learning to predict cytomegalovirus infection status. A later analysis re-examined previously published TCR beta repertoires from 500 to 700 donors and added high-resolution HLA genotyping to investigate patterns of TCR occurrence. In the later analysis, no new phenotypic data were used to find candidate immune exposures; instead, reliance was placed on TCR beta sequences and their occurrence across donors. To decide whether each TCR beta V gene segment behaved as functional or pseudogenic, an earlier analysis of approximately 590 of the donors relied on high-throughput TCR beta sequencing. Alongside the repertoire data, information on donor age, sex, ethnicity and CMV serostatus was compiled. Genome-wide SNP genotypes for about 60% of the roughly 700 donors were used in a later genetic analysis, which treated that subset as a discovery cohort. All discovery cohort repertoires had been generated using a single sequencing platform. Both class I and class II loci were covered by HLA typing, at four-digit resolution. The number of donors typed differed by locus, with 629-630 for A, B, C, DRB1 and DQB1, 522 for DQA1, some 570 for DPA1, and approximately 470 for DPB1. Because of strong linkage in the cohort, roughly five DR-DQ haplotypes were treated as single units for association and clustering. Among some 400 genotyped donors of the cohort, an average of approximately 240,000 unique TCR beta nucleotide sequences were sequenced per donor, roughly 20% of them non-productive.

Paper-wide results and their limitations: A later genetic analysis associated a missense DCLRE1C variant with V-gene and J-gene trimming of TCR beta chains, and an independent cohort replicated the association. Roughly uniform sequencing depth across donors was assumed in presence/absence analyses, although this assumption may not hold. A further reported finding was that TCR beta sequences accurately predicted the HLA-A and HLA-B alleles for most subjects in the first cohort. In vitro tests confirmed that a few of the cytomegalovirus-associated TCR beta chains recognize cytomegalovirus antigens. HLA typing was unavailable for some donors at each locus, so association tests used only the typed subset. In an earlier analysis of some 550 of the donors, most TCR beta V segments were observed in productive rearrangements about 90% or about 30% of the time, broadly matching IMGT annotations. For the cohort, immune exposure information was limited to CMV serostatus. A cluster of highly shared sequence variants was judged likely to represent a technical artifact of the sequencing pipeline. Most TCR sequences were observed very rarely across donors, whereas some public TCRs were present in many individuals. Because counts were too low, about 17 rarely observed V segments, including chromosome 9 orphons, were excluded from the earlier analysis of roughly 580 of the donors. Assigning TCR associations to individual alleles was difficult when HLA alleles, especially DR and DQ, strongly co-occurred. In this cohort, only TCR beta chains were sequenced, and detectable features were limited by the absence of alpha or paired-chain data. The 87-base-pair reads could not distinguish some IMGT-functional V segments, including TRBV6-2 and TRBV6-3, so those segments were excluded. Compared with the roughly 700-donor mean, donors in an Asian-associated ancestry cluster had fewer N-insertions in productive TCRs, according to a later genetic analysis. In the study, around 150 TCR beta chains were listed as associated with cytomegalovirus. The authors suggested that the approach could potentially be generalized to other disease states and immunological phenotypes. According to a later analysis, TCR association rates differed among HLA loci, with DRB1 alleles showing the most associated TCRs and HLA-C alleles showing the fewest. According to a later analysis, parvovirus B19, influenza, CMV and Epstein-Barr virus appeared linked to several top co-occurrence clusters. In a later analysis, around 15,000 TCR beta sequences were associated with specific HLA alleles at a false discovery rate of 0.05. Correlated functional status among segregating V segments might reflect linkage disequilibrium, but an unknown experimental factor could not be ruled out. A later analysis found that HLA-associated TCR beta chains were more clonally expanded and had lower generation probabilities than equally common non-associated chains. The classifier was reported to diagnose cytomegalovirus status with high specificity and sensitivity in both the original cohort and the validation cohort. A later analysis found that most CMV-associated TCR beta chains appeared HLA-restricted, with HLA associations seemingly driven largely by CMV exposure.

Library generation was performed with the immunoSEQ multiplex PCR assay. The multiplex PCR relied on a mix of 60 forward primers for TCR Vbeta segments and 13 reverse primers for TCR Jbeta segments. Amplification of the CDR3 region of rearranged TCR beta genes was performed with a multiplex PCR assay on genomic DNA. The amplified TCR beta libraries were sequenced on the Illumina HiSeq System as 87-base-pair reads. Per the original workflow: A later analysis tallied approximately 87 million unique TCR beta chains across the 666 repertoires, and around 9.9 million of those chains were shared by two or more donors. To remove PCR and sequencing errors, raw reads were error-corrected and collapsed into unique sequences using a nearest-neighbor algorithm that merged closely related sequences. CDR3 sequences were aligned to IMGT reference sequences to assign V, D and J gene segments. For a sequence to be retained, a match of at least six nucleotides was required to both a V gene segment and a J gene segment. Rearrangements were called productive when the CDR3 lacked stop codons and stayed in frame with V and J; all others were non-productive. Following IMGT convention, CDR3 was defined as the stretch from the second conserved V-encoded cysteine to the conserved J-encoded phenylalanine. The earlier analysis of 587 of the donors excluded sequences that lacked an unambiguous match to a single V gene segment. An earlier analysis of 450 to 650 of the donors called V segments functional above 56.7% productive rearrangements and segregating when the between-donor standard deviation exceeded 5%. A statistical classification framework was developed to diagnose cytomegalovirus status using the catalog of TCR beta chain sequences. V and J gene assignment, in a later analysis, came from comparing TCR nucleotide sequences with IMGT/GENE-DB human TR gene sequences. The TCRdist pipeline was used in a later analysis to assign CDR3 sequences and most-parsimonious VDJ recombination scenarios. In a later analysis, each TCR beta chain was defined by its CDR3 amino acid sequence together with its V-gene family, and reads lacking a unique V-gene family were excluded. A later analysis removed 550 to 700 highly shared, low-generation-probability nucleotide sequences to deal with suspected cross-contamination and a sequencing artifact. For each public chain, a later analysis derived a clonal expansion index from normalized ranks of inferred template counts within each repertoire. Generation probabilities in a later analysis came from a VDJ recombination model fitted to out-of-frame rearrangements, and those results were checked against IGoR. Hypergeometric tests were used in a later analysis to score TCR-TCR, TCR-HLA and TCR-CMV co-occurrence, with a repertoire-size bias correction applied to the TCR pairs. A later analysis estimated false discovery rates by permuting HLA or CMV assignments 20 times. In a later analysis, co-occurring TCRs were grouped using DBSCAN, with TCRdist sequence similarity added in when clustering inside HLA-allele-positive subsets. For co-occurrence clustering, repertoires with fewer than 30,000 or more than 120,000 public chains were excluded, along with five repertoires with anomalous nucleotide sharing. TCRdb took this table from immuneACCESS and kept in-frame rearrangements with V and J called. Such tables lack part of the clones; where checked against another copy, unresolved V genes explain under half of the gap, and the rest is unexplained. V and J calls and clone size are given by that table; D and trimming were obtained from the DNA. For this sample the table gives 130,000 to 150,000 clones, of which 73% were detected only once. The top ten clonotypes cover roughly an eighth of the sample.

Sequencing input: PBMCs. This receptor was taken from a human donor in good health. The chain couples TRBV20-1 to TRBJ2-2, with no confident D gene call. The sequence in DNA is TGCAGTGCAAATAACGGTGGGGAGCTGTTTTTT. Translated, it gives CSANNGGELFF.